The clone carrying this TCR beta chain was recorded at least ten times. Its antigen is not identified. This sample was included in a study of T cells after yellow fever vaccination. Study-level findings and limits: High-abundance clonotypes from the bulk population could contaminate FACS-sorted repertoires. The booster response re-showed most primary clones: approximately 95% CD4, approximately 90% CD8.

Using its own MiXCR run on the 5' RACE reads, TCRdb lists one record per CDR3 protein. Of around 320,000 distinct CDR3 sequences listed, about 4.5% are singletons. The length of the CDR3 is 15 residues. The germline V gene has CDR1 SGHTS and CDR2 YDEGEE. V lost 0 bases and J 2 bases, leaving 9 bases between the germline ends. This rearrangement joins TRBV5-8 to TRBJ1-5, with unresolved D. The TCR originated in a man between 18 and 29 years old who received the YFV17D yellow fever vaccine. This specimen was PBMCs, taken 15 days after the yellow fever booster vaccination. The CDR3: CASSLDPGGNQPQHF. The CDR3 DNA is TGTGCCAGCAGCTTGGACCCCGGAGGCAATCAGCCCCAGCATTTT. The full variable domain, with the rest looked up from reference TRBV5-8 and TRBJ1-5, is EAGVTQSPTHLIKTRGQQATLRCSPISGHTSVYWYQQALGLGLQFLLWYDEGEERNRGNFPPRFSGRQFPNYSSELNVNALELEDSALYLCASSLDPGGNQPQHFGDGTRLSIL.